The 18 T cell receptor beta chains given below trace back to one sample, sequenced in a study of shared clonotypes between healthy human individuals. Only in-frame clones appear in the TCRdb table, and some are missing; sequencing was by immunoSEQ multiplex PCR. This table holds about 710,000 clones, 72% found once. What was sequenced was memory CD4+ T cells sorted from blood. Described subset: CD45RA-negative fraction. The source of these receptors is a woman aged 25 to 39 in good health.

The gene calls are TRBV7-8 and TRBJ2-2, with TRBD1 identical over 9 bases. The ends lost 5 bases at V and 5 bases at J; junction bases unmatched: 3. The CDR3 is 14 residues long. Germline V gene sequence: CDR1 SGHVS, CDR2 FQNEAQ. Here the CDR3 reads CASSGQGKTGELFF. DNA of the CDR3: TGTGCCAGCAGCGGACAGGGGAAAACCGGGGAGCTGTTTTTT.

This chain uses TRBV6-6 with TRBJ1-2; D possibly corresponds to TRBD1 (6 bases). CDR1 MNHNY and CDR2 SVGAGI come from the germline V gene (reference sequence). V was pared by 2 bases and J by 4 bases, with 14 bases between. The CDR3 sequence is 15 residues long. CDR3 amino acids: CASSYEGGIGYGYTF. The CDR3, as DNA: TGTGCCAGCAGTTACGAGGGGGGCATCGGCTATGGCTACACCTTC.

The chain carries TRBV18 and TRBJ2-2; 7 bases are shared with TRBD1. The CDR3 consists of 16 residues. Per the germline V gene, CDR1 is KGHSH and CDR2 is LQKENI. J gave up 2 bases and V 3 bases, and 6 bases lay outside the gene matches. CDR3 sequence (DNA): TGTGCCAGCTCACCTCCGACAGGGAGAAACACCGGGGAGCTGTTTTTT. The encoded protein is CASSPPTGRNTGELFF.

CDR3 protein: CASSSGIGQETQYF. CDR3 nucleotides: TGTGCCAGCAGCTCAGGCATCGGTCAAGAGACCCAGTACTTC. The chain recombines TRBV7-9 with TRBJ2-5; D ambiguous. The CDR3 has 14 residues. The germline V and J ends were trimmed by 4 bases and 2 bases, with 11 bases remaining between them. Germline CDR1 SEHNR, CDR2 FQNEAQ (reference sequence).

A word on this clone: The sample carries other DNA sequences with the same CDR3. The DNA of the CDR3 is TGCGCCAGCAGCTTTTCGCCGGGACAGGGAAACGAGCAGTACTTC. As protein: CASSFSPGQGNEQYF. The rearrangement joins TRBV5-1 to TRBJ2-7; the match to TRBD1 covers 9 bases. Germline V lookup: CDR1 SGHRS, CDR2 YFSETQ. This CDR3 is 15 amino acids long. J lost 5 bases, V lost 2 bases, and 8 bases had no gene match.

The chain employs TRBV19 and TRBJ2-3; 12 bases agree with TRBD2. Germline V gene sequence: CDR1 LNHDA, CDR2 SQIVND (reference sequence). CDR3 length equals 14 residues. The V segment lost 3 bases and the J segment 5 bases; nucleotides outside the gene matches: 0. The CDR3 nucleotides are TGTGCCAGTAGTATGGGACTAGCGGGAGATACGCAGTATTTT. Translation: CASSMGLAGDTQYF.

This chain joins TRBV21-1 and TRBJ1-5. TRBV21-1 is shown as a pseudogene. This CDR3 has 17 amino acids. The DNA of the CDR3 is TGTGCCAGCAGCCCTGAGGGTCGGGACCGTAGCAATCAGCCCCAGCATTTT. It translates to CASSPEGRDRSNQPQHF.

V gene TRBV28 combines with J gene TRBJ2-5, with 9 nucleotides matching TRBD2. The germline V gene has CDR1 MDHEN and CDR2 SYDVKM. With 6 bases clipped from V and 4 bases from J, the junction kept 6 bases outside the gene matches. CDR3 length: 14 amino acids. Written as DNA, the CDR3 is TGTGCCAGCAGGTCAGCGGGAGGCCTAGAGACCCAGTACTTC. Protein sequence: CASRSAGGLETQYF.

V and J are TRBV7-8 and TRBJ1-1, with 9 nucleotides matching TRBD1. The CDR3 is made up of 13 amino acids. Germline assignment: CDR1 SGHVS and CDR2 FQNEAQ. Losses at the gene ends were 5 bases for V and 11 bases for J; bases not matched to a gene: 9. The CDR3, as DNA: TGTGCCAGCAGCGTGATACAGGGGGCTTGGGCTTTCTTT. It encodes CASSVIQGAWAFF.

V gene TRBV5-1 combines with J gene TRBJ2-7; unclear D gene. The germline V gene encodes CDR1 SGHRS and CDR2 YFSETQ. Trimming shortened V by 4 bases and J by 3 bases, and 8 bases separated the two germline ends. The CDR3 covers 12 residues. For the CDR3, the DNA is TGCGCCAGCAGCGTTCCCGGCTACGAGCAGTACTTC. The encoded protein is CASSVPGYEQYF.

The chain uses TRBV18 and TRBJ2-1; the D gene could be TRBD1 or TRBD2 (5 bases each). The V gene's germline CDR1 is KGHSH and CDR2 LQKENI. The CDR3 covers 15 residues. The germline V and J ends were trimmed by 1 base and 5 bases, with 12 bases remaining between them. The CDR3 protein is CASSPRVGTDNEQFF. The CDR3 coding sequence is TGTGCCAGCTCACCACGGGTGGGGACGGACAATGAGCAGTTCTTC.

This clone appeared a few times. This sequence joins TRBV7-2 and TRBJ1-3; 11 nucleotides match TRBD1. V was pared by 5 bases and J by 0 bases, with 6 bases of the junction left unmatched. There are 17 residues in the CDR3. Per germline, CDR1 SGHTA and CDR2 FQGNSA. In nucleotides, the CDR3 is TGTGCCAGCAGCCCATGGACAGGGGGCGGCTCTGGAAACACCATATATTTT. Its protein is CASSPWTGGGSGNTIYF.

The chain couples TRBV7-2 to TRBJ1-3; D possibly corresponds to TRBD1 (5 bases). Germline V gene lookup returns CDR1 SGHTA and CDR2 FQGNSA. The V gene lost 3 bases and the J gene lost 6 bases, with 9 bases spanning the gap. The CDR3 totals 13 residues. This chain's CDR3 is CASSFRGENTIYF. The CDR3 DNA sequence: TGTGCCAGCAGCTTTCGGGGGGAAAACACCATATATTTT.

Points on this clone: A much larger clonotype is one base distant, so this may be a read error. V is TRBV7-8 and J is TRBJ1-5; unclear D gene. In germline, CDR1 is SGHVS, CDR2 FQNEAQ. The CDR3 contains 13 residues. V lost 5 bases, J lost 1 base, and 6 bases lay in between. Here the CDR3 DNA reads TGTGCCAGCAGCCTTAGGAGCAATCAGCCCCAGCATTTT. Residues: CASSLRSNQPQHF.

The rearrangement links TRBV7-8 to TRBJ1-5; 8 bases fit TRBD1. The CDR3 length is 16 residues. V shed 3 bases, J shed 0 bases, and the junction held 4 bases outside the gene matches. Germline assignment: CDR1 SGHVS and CDR2 FQNEAQ. The CDR3 loop reads CASSFQGQGSNQPQHF. In nucleotides, the CDR3 is TGTGCCAGCAGCTTCCAAGGACAGGGTAGCAATCAGCCCCAGCATTTT.

CDR3 nucleotides: TGTGCCAGCAGCTTGCGGGGATATGGCTACACCTTC. Amino acids: CASSLRGYGYTF. The chain uses TRBV7-6 and TRBJ1-2; D call uncertain. V dropped 3 bases and J dropped 5 bases, with 7 bases sitting between them. This CDR3 region has 12 residues. Per germline, CDR1 SGHVS and CDR2 FNYEAQ.

The CDR3 nucleotides are TGTGCCATCAGTGAGTCGAGGCAATTCTACGAGCAGTACTTC. It specifies CAISESRQFYEQYF. The V and J genes are TRBV10-3 and TRBJ2-7; D is undetermined. The CDR3 runs to 14 residues. The germline V and J ends were trimmed by 0 bases and 3 bases, with 9 bases remaining between them. Germline V gene sequence: CDR1 ENHRY, CDR2 SYGVKD.

About this clone: This same CDR3 is encoded by further DNA sequences in the sample. V gene TRBV7-9 combines with J gene TRBJ2-3, with TRBD1 matching over 7 bases. CDR3 length equals 14 residues. Trimming removed 5 bases from V and 5 bases from J; junction bases left unmatched: 7. Per the germline V gene, CDR1 is SEHNR and CDR2 is FQNEAQ (reference sequence). DNA of the CDR3: TGTGCCAGCAGCCTCGGGACAGTAGGAGATACGCAGTATTTT. It specifies CASSLGTVGDTQYF.